The entry that follows covers one TCR beta chain sequence. This sample stems from a study of blood T cell repertoires in COVID-19. As for the study in general: Acute-phase and convalescent COVID-19 samples originated in the United States, Italy and Spain. From T cells, B-cell-depleted T cells, or PBMCs came the material, which was cDNA or gDNA.

CDR3 size: 14 residues. CDR1 SGHTA and CDR2 FQGTGA come from the germline V gene. The J segment lost 5 bases and the V segment lost 5 bases, leaving 6 bases of the junction unmatched. Sequenced by immunoSEQ multiplex PCR; TCRdb stores in-frame clones only, minus some. The profile shows about 290,000 clones, 85% of them singletons. The rearrangement joins TRBV7-3 to TRBJ2-3, with 8 bases that match TRBD2. Sequenced input: peripheral blood. The source of this sequence is a woman in her forties or fifties with active or convalescent COVID-19. In DNA form, the CDR3 reads TGTGCCAGCAGCGTTGGGACTAGAGGAGATACGCAGTATTTT. It translates to CASSVGTRGDTQYF.